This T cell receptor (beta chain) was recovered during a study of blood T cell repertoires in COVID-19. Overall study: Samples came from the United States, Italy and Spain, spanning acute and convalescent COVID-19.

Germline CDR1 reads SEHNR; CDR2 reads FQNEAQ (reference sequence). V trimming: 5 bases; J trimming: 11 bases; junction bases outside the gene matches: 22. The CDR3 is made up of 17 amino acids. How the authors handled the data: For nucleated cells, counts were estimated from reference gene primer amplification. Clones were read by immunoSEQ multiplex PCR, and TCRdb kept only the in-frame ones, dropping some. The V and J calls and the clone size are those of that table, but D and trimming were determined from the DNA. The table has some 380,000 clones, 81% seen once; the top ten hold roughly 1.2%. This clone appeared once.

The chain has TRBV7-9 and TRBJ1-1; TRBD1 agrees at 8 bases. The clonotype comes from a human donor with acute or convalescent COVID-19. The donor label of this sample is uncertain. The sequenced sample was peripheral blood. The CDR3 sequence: CASSPRSGQAGLAGAFF. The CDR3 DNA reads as TGTGCCAGCAGCCCAAGGTCGGGACAGGCGGGGCTGGCTGGGGCTTTCTTT.